This T cell receptor beta chain was recovered during a study of blood T cells in healthy people across ages. Study-wide results and limits: The percentage of naive T cells correlated strongly with TCR beta diversity.

Total RNA extracted from each sample amounted to at least 5 micrograms. Primers used in a second PCR of about 7 to 11 cycles were a sample-barcoded 5' primer and a J-beta primer mix. TCRdb re-derived calls from the 5' RACE reads in MiXCR, one entry per CDR3 protein. Found here are around 970,000 distinct CDR3 sequences, just over 50% of them singletons; the top ten hold 20% to 25%. Germline CDR1 and CDR2: MNHEY and SVGEGT. V was shortened by 6 bases and J by 4 bases, with 12 bases between the two germline ends. This CDR3 is 13 amino acids long. This clonotype has only a few counts. Antigen unknown. This sequence was found in an older woman in good health. The chain combines TRBV6-2 or TRBV6-3 with TRBJ1-2, with no clear D. The sequenced sample was blood. The CDR3 DNA sequence: TGTGCCAGCAGCGTCCGAGGATCCTATGGCTACACCTTC. Protein sequence: CASSVRGSYGYTF.